The 21 T cell receptor beta chains given below trace back to one sample, sequenced in a study of T-cell memory formation after mild COVID-19. MiXCR was run by TCRdb on the 5' RACE reads, yielding one entry per CDR3 protein. The repertoire holds about 320,000 distinct CDR3 sequences, with around 15% as singletons. Sequenced: PBMCs or a T cell subset sorted from them (not recorded which). The origin of the receptors is a young man who had mild COVID-19 (a few samples of this study predate the infection). Cell type and time point are not known.

V and J are TRBV5-1 and TRBJ2-3; D is unresolved. The CDR3 has 14 residues. CDR1 is SGHRS and CDR2 is YFSETQ in the germline V gene. Trimming took 7 bases from V and 6 from J, leaving 18 bases between them. The CDR3 sequence is CASRLILSVDTQYF. CDR3 nucleotide sequence: TGCGCCAGCCGACTGATCCTGTCAGTGGATACGCAGTATTTT.

The chain combines TRBV25-1 with TRBJ2-5; TRBD1 matches 9 bases. The CDR3 runs to 15 residues. Germline V gives CDR1 MGHDK, CDR2 SYGVNS. V was pared by 6 bases and J by 5 bases, with 10 bases of the junction left unmatched. DNA for the CDR3: TGTGCCAGCAGGGGACAGGGAATACCGCAGGAGACCCAGTACTTC. This gives the protein CASRGQGIPQETQYF.

The gene calls are TRBV6-2 or TRBV6-3 and TRBJ1-5; D remains ambiguous. Germline V CDR1 and CDR2: MNHEY, SVGEGT. V was pared by 2 bases and J by 1 base, with 15 bases between. This CDR3 spans 17 amino acids. The CDR3 region has the DNA TGTGCCAGCAGTTACATTTGGCGCCCGTTGAGCAATCAGCCCCAGCATTTT. Residues: CASSYIWRPLSNQPQHF.

This clonotype was observed a handful of times. V is TRBV10-3 and J is TRBJ2-7, with D uncertain. Germline values: CDR1 ENHRY, CDR2 SYGVKD. This CDR3 contains 15 residues. The V gene lost 0 bases and the J gene lost 2 bases, with 11 bases spanning the gap. The CDR3 loop reads CAISESRTTPYEQYF. The CDR3 coding sequence is TGTGCCATCAGTGAGTCGAGAACAACCCCCTACGAGCAGTACTTC.

J is TRBJ2-1 and V is TRBV7-3; a weak D match, TRBD2 (6 bases). V lost 0 bases to trimming and J lost 10 bases, with 16 bases between them. Germline CDR1 reads SGHTA; CDR2 reads FQGTGA. This CDR3 is 15 amino acids long. The CDR3 region is CASSLTGGTWEEQFF. CDR3 nucleotide sequence: TGTGCCAGCAGCTTAACCGGGGGAACGTGGGAAGAGCAGTTCTTC. Looking up the rest from reference TRBV7-3 and TRBJ2-1 gives the full variable domain: GAGVSQTPSNKVTEKGKYVELRCDPISGHTALYWYRQSLGQGPEFLIYFQGTGAADDSGLPNDRFFAVRPEGSVSTLKIQRTERGDSAVYLCASSLTGGTWEEQFFGPGTRLTVL.

The V call is TRBV20-1, the J call TRBJ2-2; D ambiguous. CDR1 and CDR2 (germline): DFQATT, SNEGSKA (reference sequence). Between the trimmed V and J ends, which lost 5 bases and 6 bases, there was a span of 10 bases. The CDR3 contains 12 residues. The CDR3 region has the DNA TGCAGTGCTTTCTATACGGCCGGGGAGCTGTTTTTT. It encodes CSAFYTAGELFF.

This clonotype was seen only a few times. V gene TRBV7-2 combines with J gene TRBJ1-2; D is undetermined. Deletions cut 1 base from V and 7 bases from J, with 7 bases between. This CDR3 region has 12 residues. The germline V gene encodes CDR1 SGHTA and CDR2 FQGNSA. Here the CDR3 reads CASSLDSGGYTF. The CDR3 DNA reads TGTGCCAGCAGCTTAGATAGTGGTGGCTACACCTTC.

The chain joins TRBV20-1 to TRBJ2-5; the match to TRBD1 covers 7 bases. CDR1 and CDR2 from the germline V gene are DFQATT and SNEGSKA (reference sequence). J was trimmed by 7 bases and V by 2 bases; bases with no gene match: 10. The CDR3 sequence is 14 residues long. The DNA for the CDR3 is TGCAGTGCTAGATCTCTACAGGGGCCAGGGACCCAGTACTTC. It yields the protein CSARSLQGPGTQYF.

This clonotype came up many times. This sequence joins TRBV5-1 and TRBJ1-1; possibly TRBD1 for D (6 bases). The CDR3 extends over 14 amino acids. CDR1 is SGHRS, CDR2 YFSETQ, per germline. Between the trimmed V and J ends, which lost 4 bases and 7 bases, there was a span of 17 bases. The CDR3 DNA follows: TGCGCCAGCAGCCTGGACAGAGCCGGAGATGAAGCTTTCTTT. Translation: CASSLDRAGDEAFF.

This clonotype was detected only a few times. This chain links TRBV5-1 with TRBJ2-5; D might be TRBD1 (6 bases). The CDR3 sequence is 13 residues long. CDR1 SGHRS and CDR2 YFSETQ come from the germline V gene. Between the trimmed V and J ends, which lost 4 bases and 5 bases, there was a span of 12 bases. CDR3 amino acids: CASSPTGKETQYF. CDR3 nucleotides: TGCGCCAGCAGCCCTACAGGGAAGGAGACCCAGTACTTC. The full variable domain, in which reference TRBV5-1 and TRBJ2-5 provide the parts outside the CDR3, is KAGVTQTPRYLIKTRGQQVTLSCSPISGHRSVSWYQQTPGQGLQFLFEYFSETQRNKGNFPGRFSGRQFSNSRSEMNVSTLELGDSALYLCASSPTGKETQYFGPGTRLLVL.

This clonotype appeared a few times. The chain joins TRBV3-1 to TRBJ2-5, with TRBD2 as a possible D gene (6 bases). This CDR3 is built from 15 residues. Germline-derived CDR1 and CDR2 are LGHDT and YNNKEL (reference sequence). Between the trimmed V and J ends, which lost 1 base and 5 bases, there was a span of 14 bases. CDR3 sequence: CASSQARSGVETQYF. The CDR3 DNA reads as TGTGCCAGCAGCCAAGCCCGTTCGGGGGTGGAGACCCAGTACTTC.

V gene TRBV5-1 combines with J gene TRBJ2-7; no definite D call. Looked up from germline, CDR1 is SGHRS and CDR2 is YFSETQ. Trimming stripped 5 bases from V and 9 bases from J, with 21 bases between. This CDR3 has 14 residues. The CDR3 nucleotides read TGCGCCAGCAGGTACGATGGACCGTGTCCGGGGCAGTACGTC. Its protein product is CASRYDGPCPGQYV.

This clonotype was seen more than once but under ten times. V gene TRBV4-3 combines with J gene TRBJ2-1; weak D call: TRBD2 (6 bases). Deletions cut 3 bases from V and 3 bases from J, with 9 bases between. CDR3 length: 14 residues. Germline-derived CDR1 and CDR2 are LGHNA and YSLEER. Here the CDR3 DNA reads TGCGCCAGCAGCCAGGTCGGGGGCTACAATGAGCAGTTCTTC. Translating gives CASSQVGGYNEQFF.

This clonotype was detected many times. The V and J genes are TRBV27 and TRBJ2-1, with 9 bases that match TRBD1. Unmatched junction bases numbered 2, after V lost 5 bases and J lost 0 bases. Germline CDR1 MNHEY, CDR2 SMNVEV (reference sequence). This CDR3 contains 15 residues. CDR3 in amino acids: CASSRQGGSYNEQFF. The CDR3 region has the DNA TGTGCCAGCAGTCGACAGGGGGGCTCCTACAATGAGCAGTTCTTC.

The chain is built from TRBV7-9 and TRBJ1-2, with D possibly matching TRBD1 (5 bases). The CDR3 length is 14 residues. The germline V gene encodes CDR1 SEHNR and CDR2 FQNEAQ (reference sequence). V was trimmed by 3 bases and J by 4 bases, leaving 12 bases between them. The DNA of the CDR3 is TGTGCCAGCAGCTTCCGACGAGACAGCTATGGCTACACCTTC. Protein product: CASSFRRDSYGYTF.

This clonotype showed up just a few times. The V call is TRBV7-2, the J call TRBJ2-5, with TRBD1 identical over 9 bases. Trimming cost V 4 bases and J 5 bases; bases outside gene matches: 5. The CDR3 covers 14 residues. Germline loops: CDR1 SGHTA, CDR2 FQGNSA. The CDR3 DNA sequence: TGTGCCAGCAGCTCAGGCGGGACAGGGGAGACCCAGTACTTC. Protein: CASSSGGTGETQYF.

The sample holds a few counts of this clonotype. The chain couples TRBV7-8 to TRBJ1-5, with D possibly matching TRBD1 (5 bases). V was shortened by 5 bases and J by 5 bases, with 16 bases between the two germline ends. CDR1 is SGHVS and CDR2 is FQNEAQ in the germline V gene. CDR3 length: 15 amino acids. CDR3 sequence (DNA): TGTGCCAGCAGCCTCTCGGGACTGAGGGATCAGCCCCAGCATTTT. It specifies CASSLSGLRDQPQHF.

CDR3 DNA sequence: TGTGCCAGCAGCTTAGCCCCGGGGCTTTACCCTACGCAGTATTTT. Protein product: CASSLAPGLYPTQYF. The chain recombines TRBV11-3 with TRBJ2-3; D could derive from TRBD1 or TRBD2 (5 bases each). The V and J ends lost 1 base and 8 bases respectively, with 16 bases between them. CDR1 is SGHNT, CDR2 YENEEA, per germline. The CDR3 has 15 amino acids. Supplemented by reference TRBV11-3 and TRBJ2-3, the full variable domain reads EAGVVQSPRYKIIEKKQPVAFWCNPISGHNTLYWYLQNLGQGPELLIRYENEEAVDDSQLPKDRFSAERLKGVDSTLKIQPAELGDSAVYLCASSLAPGLYPTQYFGPGTRLTVL.

The chain carries TRBV7-2 and TRBJ1-6; D ambiguous. The CDR3 extends over 12 amino acids. CDR1 and CDR2 (germline): SGHTA, FQGNSA. V lost 2 bases to trimming and J lost 7 bases, with 3 bases between them. CDR3 sequence reads: CASSLTNSPLHF. Written as DNA, the CDR3 is TGTGCCAGCAGCTTAACGAATTCACCCCTCCACTTT.

This clonotype has a handful of counts. CDR3 in amino acids: CASSQDRMNTEAFF. The CDR3 nucleotides read TGTGCCAGCAGCCAAGACAGGATGAACACTGAAGCTTTCTTT. The chain carries TRBV3-1 and TRBJ1-1; D unclear. The V gene lost 0 bases and the J gene lost 0 bases, with 5 bases spanning the gap. CDR1 is LGHDT and CDR2 is YNNKEL in the germline V gene (reference sequence). The CDR3 runs to 14 residues.

The chain joins TRBV6-2 or TRBV6-3 to TRBJ2-7; D may be TRBD2 (7 bases). Germline assignment: CDR1 MNHEY and CDR2 SVGEGT. V lost 7 bases to trimming and J lost 7 bases, with 17 bases between them. The CDR3 runs 13 residues. The DNA of the CDR3 is TGTGCCAGCACCAACGGGGGGCGAAGGGAGCAGTACGTC. Translation gives CASTNGGRREQYV.